This paragraph covers one T cell receptor beta chain sequence. This entry comes from a study of shared clonotypes between healthy human individuals. Within Nashville, Tennessee resided all donors, each a Caucasian adult. The CDR3 spans 14 residues. V lost 6 bases to trimming and J lost 5 bases; unmatched junction nucleotides: 6. Germline-derived CDR1 and CDR2 are MNHEY and SVGAGI. The authors distributed each subset's genomic DNA evenly over several immunoSEQ plates. TCRdb keeps only in-frame clones here, not all; method: immunoSEQ multiplex PCR. The repertoire holds about 2.4 million clones, with 93% as singletons.

This clonotype originated in a man younger than 35 in good health. Some clones in this sample may be carry-over from other donors' samples. The chain carries TRBV6-5 and TRBJ2-2; 7 nucleotides agree with TRBD2. The sequenced material came from naive CD4+ T cells from PBMCs. Stated subset: CD45RA+ positively selected. CDR3 DNA: TGTGCCAGCAGACGGGACTACAGGACCGGGGAGCTGTTTTTT. It codes for CASRRDYRTGELFF.